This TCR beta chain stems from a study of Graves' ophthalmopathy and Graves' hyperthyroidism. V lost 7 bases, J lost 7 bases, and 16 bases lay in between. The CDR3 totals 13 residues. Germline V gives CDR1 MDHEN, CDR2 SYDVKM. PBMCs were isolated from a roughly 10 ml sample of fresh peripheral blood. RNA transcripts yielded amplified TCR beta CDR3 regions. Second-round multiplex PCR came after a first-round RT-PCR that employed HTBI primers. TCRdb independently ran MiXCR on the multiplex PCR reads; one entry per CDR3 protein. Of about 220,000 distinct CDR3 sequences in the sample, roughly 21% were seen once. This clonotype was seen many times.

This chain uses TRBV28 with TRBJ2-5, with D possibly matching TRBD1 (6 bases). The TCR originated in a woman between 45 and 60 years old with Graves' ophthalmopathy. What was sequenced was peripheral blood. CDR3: CASTTQGLGTQYF. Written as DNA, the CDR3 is TGTGCCAGCACCACTCAGGGGTTGGGGACCCAGTACTTC. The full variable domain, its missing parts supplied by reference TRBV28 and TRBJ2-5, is DVKVTQSSRYLVKRTGEKVFLECVQDMDHENMFWYRQDPGLGLRLIYFSYDVKMKEKGDIPEGYSVSREKKERFSLILESASTNQTSMYLCASTTQGLGTQYFGPGTRLLVL.